This T cell receptor beta chain was obtained from a study of blood T cell repertoires in COVID-19. About the research overall: T cells, B-cell-depleted T cells, or PBMCs provided the cDNA or gDNA that served as material.

Profiling relied on immunoSEQ multiplex PCR, and the TCRdb table lists in-frame clones only, not all of them. The sample carries 50,000 to 60,000 clones, roughly 85% recorded once. The CDR3 consists of 15 residues. Germline assignment: CDR1 MDHEN and CDR2 SYDVKM. V dropped 5 bases and J dropped 2 bases, with 14 bases sitting between them. The chain links TRBV28 to TRBJ2-3; weak D call: TRBD1 (6 bases). Specimen: peripheral blood. This sequence originates from a human donor in a cohort sampled during active COVID-19. The CDR3 nucleotides read TGTGCCAGCAGTCTCCAGGGGTTCCACACAGATACGCAGTATTTT. Its protein product is CASSLQGFHTDTQYF. Filled out from reference TRBV28 and TRBJ2-3, the complete variable domain reads DVKVTQSSRYLVKRTGEKVFLECVQDMDHENMFWYRQDPGLGLRLIYFSYDVKMKEKGDIPEGYSVSREKKERFSLILESASTNQTSMYLCASSLQGFHTDTQYFGPGTRLTVL.